A single sample is the source of the 2 T cell receptor beta chains below, sequenced in a study of OX40 agonist ivuxolimab in advanced cancers. Sequenced by immunoSEQ multiplex PCR; TCRdb stores in-frame clones only, minus some. The sample has 45,000 to 55,000 clones; roughly 81% are singletons. The sample here was CD4+ or CD8+ T cells sorted from blood, taken in a trial of the OX40 agonist ivuxolimab. Receptors originate from an adult with an advanced solid tumor such as melanoma, head and neck, liver or kidney cancer.

To note about this clone: One junction end does not reproduce the germline sequence, and a read error may be involved. This rearrangement joins TRBV7-9 to TRBJ2-7; weak D call: TRBD2 (6 bases). Germline-derived CDR1 and CDR2 are SEHNR and FQNEAQ (reference sequence). This CDR3 contains 13 residues. CDR3 loop: CASSLAGTKSGHF. For the CDR3, the DNA is TGTGCCAGCAGCTTAGCCGGGACCAAGAGCGGGCACTTC.

This chain uses TRBV30 with TRBJ2-2; the match to TRBD1 covers 8 bases. Trimming took 2 bases from V and 6 from J; bases not matched to a gene: 8. The CDR3 length is 15 residues. Germline lookup yields CDR1 GTSNPN and CDR2 SVGIG (reference sequence). Written as DNA, the CDR3 is TGTGCCTGGAGTTCTTTGACAGGGGCGCCCGGGGAGCTGTTTTTT. Protein sequence: CAWSSLTGAPGELFF.